This T cell receptor (beta chain) comes out of a study of blood T cell repertoires in COVID-19. Study-wide background: There were acute and convalescent COVID-19 samples, and they came from the United States, Italy and Spain. T cells, B-cell-depleted T cells, or PBMCs supplied cDNA or gDNA.

The CDR3 consists of 14 residues. V shed 8 bases and J 7 bases; nucleotides not matched to a gene: 10. CDR1 and CDR2 from the germline V gene are MDHEN and SYDVKM. Produced via immunoSEQ multiplex PCR; TCRdb's table is partial and in-frame only. The sample holds approximately 390,000 clones, 90% seen once. This TCR was recovered from a man aged 18-30 years with active or convalescent COVID-19. V and J are TRBV28 and TRBJ1-5; TRBD1 matches at 8 bases. The sequencing sample was made of peripheral blood. In nucleotides, the CDR3 is TGTGCCAGCGGCGACGCAGGGGGCTGGCAGCCCCAGCATTTT. Its protein is CASGDAGGWQPQHF.